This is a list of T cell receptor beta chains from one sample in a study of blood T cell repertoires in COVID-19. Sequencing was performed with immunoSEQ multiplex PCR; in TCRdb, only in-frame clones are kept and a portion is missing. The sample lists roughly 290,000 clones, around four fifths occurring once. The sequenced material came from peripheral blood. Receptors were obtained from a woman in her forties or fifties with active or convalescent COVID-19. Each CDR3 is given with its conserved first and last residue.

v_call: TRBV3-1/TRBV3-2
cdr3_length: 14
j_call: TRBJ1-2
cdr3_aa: CASSQGTGGYGYTF

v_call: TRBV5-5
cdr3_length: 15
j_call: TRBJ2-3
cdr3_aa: CASSLGVASGDTQYF

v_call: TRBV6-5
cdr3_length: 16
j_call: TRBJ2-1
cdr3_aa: CASSFSTGTRDNEQFF

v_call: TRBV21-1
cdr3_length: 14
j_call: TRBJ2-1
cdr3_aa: CASSKPGSYNEQFF

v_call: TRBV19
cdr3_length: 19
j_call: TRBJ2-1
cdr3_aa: CASSIGGVTAGSPYNEQFF

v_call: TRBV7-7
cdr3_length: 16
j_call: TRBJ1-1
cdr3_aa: CASSLGQGVGYTEAFF

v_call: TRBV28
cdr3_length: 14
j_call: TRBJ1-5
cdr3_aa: CASSLGGSGQPQHF

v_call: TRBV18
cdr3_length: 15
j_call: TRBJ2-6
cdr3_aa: CASSPRDSGANVLTF

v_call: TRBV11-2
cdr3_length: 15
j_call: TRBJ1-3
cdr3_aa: CASSLGGHSGNTIYF

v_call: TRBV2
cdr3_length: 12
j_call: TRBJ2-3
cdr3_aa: CASSERDRAQYF

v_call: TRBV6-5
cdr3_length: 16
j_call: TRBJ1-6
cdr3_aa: CASSYSPQSYNSPLHF

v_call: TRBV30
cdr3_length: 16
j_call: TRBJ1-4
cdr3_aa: CAWSVVGAPGTGKLFF

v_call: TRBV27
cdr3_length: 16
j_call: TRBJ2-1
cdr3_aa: CASSLVAGGPYNEQFF